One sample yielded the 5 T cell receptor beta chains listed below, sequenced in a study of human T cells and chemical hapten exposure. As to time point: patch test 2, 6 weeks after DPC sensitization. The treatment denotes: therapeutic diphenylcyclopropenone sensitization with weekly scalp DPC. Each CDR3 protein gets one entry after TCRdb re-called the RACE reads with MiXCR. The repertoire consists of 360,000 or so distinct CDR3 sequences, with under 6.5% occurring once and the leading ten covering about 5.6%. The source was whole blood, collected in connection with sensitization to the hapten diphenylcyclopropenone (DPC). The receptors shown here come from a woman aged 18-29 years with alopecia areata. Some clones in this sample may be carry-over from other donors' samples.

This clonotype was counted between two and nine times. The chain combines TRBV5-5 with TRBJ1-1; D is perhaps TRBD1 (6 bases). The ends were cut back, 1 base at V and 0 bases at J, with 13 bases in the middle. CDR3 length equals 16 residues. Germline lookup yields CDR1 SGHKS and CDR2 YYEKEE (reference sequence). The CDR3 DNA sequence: TGTGCCAGCAGCTTGACCCCGACAGGAATGAACACTGAAGCTTTCTTT. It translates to CASSLTPTGMNTEAFF. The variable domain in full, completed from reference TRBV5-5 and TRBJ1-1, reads DAGVTQSPTHLIKTRGQQVTLRCSPISGHKSVSWYQQVLGQGPQFIFQYYEKEERGRGNFPDRFSARQFPNYSSELNVNALLLGDSALYLCASSLTPTGMNTEAFFGQGTRLTVV.

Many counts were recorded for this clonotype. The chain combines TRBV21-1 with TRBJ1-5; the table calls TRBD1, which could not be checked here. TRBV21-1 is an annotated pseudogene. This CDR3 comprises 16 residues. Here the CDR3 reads CASSTQGRDLNQPQHF. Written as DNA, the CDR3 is TGTGCCAGCAGCACCCAGGGCAGGGACCTCAATCAGCCCCAGCATTTT.

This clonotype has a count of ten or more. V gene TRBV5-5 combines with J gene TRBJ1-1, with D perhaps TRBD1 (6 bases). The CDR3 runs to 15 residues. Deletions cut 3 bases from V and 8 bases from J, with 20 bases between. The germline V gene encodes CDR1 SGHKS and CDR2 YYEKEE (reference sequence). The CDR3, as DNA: TGTGCCAGCAGCTCGGAATCTTTACAGGGTACCGAAGCTTTCTTT. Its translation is CASSSESLQGTEAFF.

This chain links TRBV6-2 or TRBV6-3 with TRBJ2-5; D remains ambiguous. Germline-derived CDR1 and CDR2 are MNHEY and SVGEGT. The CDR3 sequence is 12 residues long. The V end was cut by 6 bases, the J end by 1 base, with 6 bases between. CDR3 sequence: CASRRSQETQYF. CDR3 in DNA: TGTGCCAGCAGAAGGAGCCAAGAGACCCAGTACTTC.

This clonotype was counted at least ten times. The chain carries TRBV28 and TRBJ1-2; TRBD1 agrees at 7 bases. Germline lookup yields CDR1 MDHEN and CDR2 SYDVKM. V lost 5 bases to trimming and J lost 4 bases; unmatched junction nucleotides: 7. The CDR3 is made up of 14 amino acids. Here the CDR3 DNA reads TGTGCCAGCAGTGGGGGGACAGCCACCTATGGCTACACCTTC. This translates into CASSGGTATYGYTF.